This is a list of T cell receptor beta chains from one sample in a study of blood T cell repertoires in COVID-19. The repertoire was sequenced with immunoSEQ multiplex PCR; TCRdb's copy has only in-frame clones and lacks some. The repertoire holds about 270,000 clones, with roughly 86% as singletons. Sequenced input: peripheral blood. The source is a man between 40 and 49 years old with active or convalescent COVID-19. The CDR3 runs from the conserved cysteine through the conserved F or W. D genes are given only for firm matches. Not all rows give a size; the values are once, few, many and, for expanded clones, a class.

size: NA
V: TRBV11-2
J: TRBJ2-2
D: TRBD1
length: 15
CDR3: CASTQGVTGTGELFF
DNA: TGTGCCAGCACTCAGGGGGTTACGGGAACCGGGGAGCTGTTTTTT

size: NA
V: TRBV6-5
J: TRBJ2-2
D: TRBD1
length: 15
CDR3: CASRGTGGEVGELFF
DNA: TGTGCCAGCAGGGGGACAGGGGGCGAGGTCGGGGAGCTGTTTTTT

size: NA
V: TRBV11-2
J: TRBJ1-5
D: NA
length: 14
CDR3: CASSLVAEDQPQHF
DNA: TGTGCCAGCAGCTTAGTGGCCGAGGATCAGCCCCAGCATTTT

size: NA
V: TRBV6-6
J: TRBJ1-2
D: TRBD1
length: 15
CDR3: CASSNPDRGNYGYTF
DNA: TGTGCCAGCAGTAACCCGGACAGGGGGAACTATGGCTACACCTTC

size: NA
V: TRBV6-5
J: TRBJ1-3
D: NA
length: 14
CDR3: CAGAGSNSGNTIYF
DNA: TGTGCCGGGGCAGGATCCAACTCTGGAAACACCATATATTTT

size: NA
V: TRBV29-1
J: TRBJ2-7
D: TRBD1
length: 14
CDR3: CSVAPGQDSYEQYF
DNA: TGCAGCGTTGCCCCGGGACAGGACAGCTACGAGCAGTACTTC

size: NA
V: TRBV11-2
J: TRBJ1-1
D: NA
length: 13
CDR3: CASSFSGFTEAFF
DNA: TGTGCCAGCAGCTTCTCAGGGTTCACTGAAGCTTTCTTT

size: once
V: TRBV11-2
J: TRBJ1-2
D: TRBD1
length: 18
CDR3: CASSDQPGQGGTNYGYTF
DNA: TGTGCCAGCAGCGACCAACCCGGACAGGGAGGGACTAACTATGGCTACACCTTC

size: NA
V: TRBV15
J: TRBJ2-7
D: NA
length: 14
CDR3: CATSRDRVVLEQYF
DNA: TGTGCCACCAGCAGAGACAGGGTAGTCCTCGAGCAGTACTTC

size: NA
V: TRBV7-9
J: TRBJ2-7
D: TRBD2
length: 15
CDR3: CASSLGSGGPYEQYF
DNA: TGTGCCAGCAGCCTTGGGAGCGGGGGACCCTACGAGCAGTACTTC

size: NA
V: TRBV6-6
J: TRBJ2-7
D: NA
length: 12
CDR3: CASRQGAHEQYF
DNA: TGTGCCAGCAGGCAAGGGGCCCACGAGCAGTACTTC

size: once
V: TRBV28
J: TRBJ2-3
D: TRBD2
length: 19
CDR3: CASFSLGTSGRSPTDTQYF
DNA: TGTGCCAGCTTTAGTTTAGGGACTAGCGGGAGATCCCCCACAGATACGCAGTATTTT

size: NA
V: TRBV10-2
J: TRBJ2-5
D: NA
length: 16
CDR3: CASSEVENYYRETQYF
DNA: TGCGCCAGCAGTGAGGTTGAGAACTACTACAGGGAGACCCAGTACTTC

size: few
V: TRBV12-3/TRBV12-4
J: TRBJ1-1
D: NA
length: 13
CDR3: CASSGQMNTEAFF
DNA: TGTGCCAGCAGTGGACAGATGAACACTGAAGCTTTCTTT

size: NA
V: TRBV19
J: TRBJ1-2
D: NA
length: 15
CDR3: CASSPLGGTNYGYTF
DNA: TGTGCCAGTAGCCCCCTTGGGGGGACTAACTATGGCTACACCTTC

size: NA
V: TRBV5-4
J: TRBJ1-1
D: TRBD1
length: 16
CDR3: CASSYNPGQVNTEAFF
DNA: TGTGCCAGCAGTTACAACCCCGGACAGGTGAACACTGAAGCTTTCTTT

size: NA
V: TRBV4-1
J: TRBJ2-5
D: TRBD1
length: 17
CDR3: CASSQGVGQVVGETQYF
DNA: TGCGCCAGCAGCCAAGGGGTGGGACAGGTGGTAGGGGAGACCCAGTACTTC

size: NA
V: TRBV24-1
J: TRBJ1-1
D: NA
length: 13
CDR3: CATSAGVATEAFF
DNA: TGTGCCACCAGTGCGGGGGTTGCGACTGAAGCTTTCTTT

size: NA
V: TRBV28
J: TRBJ1-6
D: TRBD1
length: 15
CDR3: CASTATGAANSPLHF
DNA: TGTGCCAGCACCGCGACAGGGGCGGCTAATTCACCCCTCCACTTT

size: NA
V: TRBV9
J: TRBJ2-3
D: TRBD1
length: 16
CDR3: CASSVGAGGSTDTQYF
DNA: TGTGCCAGCAGCGTAGGTGCAGGGGGTAGCACAGATACGCAGTATTTT

size: NA
V: TRBV11-3
J: TRBJ2-5
D: NA
length: 12
CDR3: CASSGLQETQYF
DNA: TGTGCCAGCAGCGGGCTCCAAGAGACCCAGTACTTC

size: once
V: TRBV10-3
J: TRBJ2-7
D: NA
length: 11
CDR3: CAIGQRYEQYF
DNA: TGTGCCATTGGACAGCGCTACGAGCAGTACTTC

size: NA
V: TRBV5-1
J: TRBJ2-1
D: NA
length: 15
CDR3: CASSDPSRLMHEQFF
DNA: TGCGCCAGCTCGGACCCTAGCCGACTTATGCATGAGCAGTTCTTC

size: once
V: TRBV2
J: TRBJ2-1
D: NA
length: 12
CDR3: CASRAGGNEQFF
DNA: TGTGCCAGCAGGGCCGGGGGCAATGAGCAGTTCTTC

size: few
V: TRBV11-2
J: TRBJ2-1
D: NA
length: 14
CDR3: CASSLFLAGNEQFF
DNA: TGTGCCAGCAGCTTATTTCTAGCAGGAAATGAGCAGTTCTTC

size: few
V: TRBV2
J: TRBJ2-7
D: TRBD1
length: 14
CDR3: CASKTGQAVYEQYF
DNA: TGTGCCAGCAAGACCGGACAGGCCGTGTACGAGCAGTACTTC

size: NA
V: TRBV11-2
J: TRBJ2-3
D: TRBD1
length: 15
CDR3: CASRTRNRGTDTQYF
DNA: TGTGCCAGCAGAACCCGGAACAGGGGGACAGATACGCAGTATTTT

size: many
V: TRBV5-4
J: TRBJ1-2
D: TRBD1
length: 14
CDR3: CASSLRQGIYGYTF
DNA: TGTGCCAGCAGCCTTAGACAGGGGATCTATGGCTACACCTTC

size: NA
V: TRBV28
J: TRBJ1-1
D: NA
length: 12
CDR3: CASARAGTEAFF
DNA: TGTGCCAGCGCGAGGGCGGGCACTGAAGCTTTCTTT

size: NA
V: TRBV27
J: TRBJ2-3
D: NA
length: 15
CDR3: CASSMGIGVADTQYF
DNA: TGTGCCAGCAGTATGGGGATAGGGGTGGCAGATACGCAGTATTTT

size: many
V: TRBV30
J: TRBJ1-1
D: NA
length: 11
CDR3: CAWSSPRWAFF
DNA: TGTGCCTGGAGTTCCCCTAGGTGGGCTTTCTTT

size: NA
V: TRBV19
J: TRBJ2-1
D: NA
length: 17
CDR3: CASSIGPDSSGDNEQFF
DNA: TGTGCCAGTAGTATAGGCCCGGACTCTTCTGGGGACAATGAGCAGTTCTTC

size: NA
V: TRBV6-5
J: TRBJ1-1
D: TRBD1
length: 14
CDR3: CASSLTGVEDEAFF
DNA: TGTGCCAGCAGCCTGACAGGGGTGGAGGATGAAGCTTTCTTT

size: NA
V: TRBV2
J: TRBJ2-7
D: TRBD1
length: 16
CDR3: CASSPSPGQGAYEQYF
DNA: TGTGCCAGCAGCCCAAGCCCCGGACAGGGGGCCTACGAGCAGTACTTC